The present entry profiles one TCR beta chain with its context. Germline lookup yields CDR1 MNHEY and CDR2 SVGAGI. Deletions cut 2 bases from V and 0 bases from J, with 7 bases between. The CDR3 covers 15 residues. TCRdb's copy holds only in-frame clones and misses some; the assay was immunoSEQ multiplex PCR. The profile shows roughly 71,000 clones, about 83% of them singletons. The record originates from a study of OX40 agonist ivuxolimab in advanced cancers. The chain couples TRBV6-5 to TRBJ2-2; D is unclear. This TCR was recovered from an adult with an advanced solid tumor such as melanoma, head and neck, liver or kidney cancer. The sequences come from CD4+ or CD8+ T cells sorted from blood, collected in a trial of the OX40 agonist ivuxolimab. The CDR3 region is CASSYRDPNTGELFF. The CDR3 DNA reads TGTGCCAGCAGTTACAGGGATCCGAACACCGGGGAGCTGTTTTTT.